This paragraph reports one TCR beta chain. Its specificity is not known. This entry is derived from a study of cytomegalovirus exposure and HLA in healthy donors. Study-level findings and limits: Later analysis identified several of the most significant clusters that appeared linked to common viral pathogens. CMV serostatus alone was available as immune exposure information. TCR beta chains associated with HLA were, in a later analysis, more clonally expanded than equally common others.

Primers included in the PCR were 60 Vbeta and 13 Jbeta primers. Repertoires were generated with immunoSEQ multiplex PCR, while TCRdb's copy carries only in-frame clones and drops some. The profile shows roughly 150,000 clones, 84% of them singletons. J was trimmed by 6 bases and V by 2 bases; bases with no gene match: 9. The CDR3 has 15 amino acids. Germline V gene sequence: CDR1 MNHEY, CDR2 SVGAGI. Input material: PBMCs. The chain carries TRBV6-5 and TRBJ2-7, with 8 bases fitting TRBD2. The sequence derives from a man younger than 45 in good health and CMV-seronegative. Here the CDR3 DNA reads TGTGCCAGCAGTTACGCGAGCCTTACTAGCGGCGAGCAGTACTTC. This gives the protein CASSYASLTSGEQYF.